The sequence of this T cell receptor (beta chain) was determined in a study of blood T cells in healthy people across ages. Broader study findings: Estimates drawn from one million T cells were deemed to understate diversity.

Whenever a sample was processed, at least 6 million PBMCs were isolated. This clonotype was recorded a few times. The antigen remains undetermined. The authors ran a second PCR of 7 to 11 cycles using a sample-barcoded 5' primer and a J-beta primer mix. Every cDNA molecule bore a tag from a template-switch adaptor containing 12 random nucleotides. TCRdb analysed the 5' RACE reads with MiXCR anew, one entry per CDR3 protein. Here the sample spans approximately 490,000 distinct CDR3 sequences, more than 20% being singletons. Germline V gene lookup returns CDR1 MNHEY and CDR2 SMNVEV (reference sequence). The CDR3 is made up of 14 amino acids. V lost 6 bases and J lost 0, with 9 bases in between. These data were also filed under a second study, of T cells of mothers and their children. That work states: Mothers yielded over 8 million CDR3 reads, children approximately 2.8 million each.

This sequence joins TRBV27 and TRBJ2-1, with TRBD2 as a possible D gene (5 bases). This receptor was obtained from a boy between 10 and 17 years old in good health. Sequenced input: blood. The CDR3 nucleotides are TGTGCCAGCAGATCCGACTACTCCTACAATGAGCAGTTCTTC. It encodes CASRSDYSYNEQFF.